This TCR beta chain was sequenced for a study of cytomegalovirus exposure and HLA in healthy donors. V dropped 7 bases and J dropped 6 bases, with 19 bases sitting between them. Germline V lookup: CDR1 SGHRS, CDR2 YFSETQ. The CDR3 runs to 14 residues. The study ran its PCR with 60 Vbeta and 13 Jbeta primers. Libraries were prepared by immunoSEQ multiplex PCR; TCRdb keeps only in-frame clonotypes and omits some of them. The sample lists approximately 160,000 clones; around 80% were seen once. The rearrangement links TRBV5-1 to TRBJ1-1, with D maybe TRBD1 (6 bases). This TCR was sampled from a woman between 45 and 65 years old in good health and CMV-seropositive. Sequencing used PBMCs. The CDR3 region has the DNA TGCGCCAGCCATCCCCCGGGGGGCTTCGCTGAAGCTTTCTTT. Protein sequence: CASHPPGGFAEAFF.